This T cell receptor (beta chain) derives from a study of blood T cell repertoires in COVID-19. Study-level information: There were acute and convalescent COVID-19 samples, and they came from the United States, Italy and Spain. T cells, B-cell-depleted T cells, or PBMCs provided the cDNA or gDNA that served as material.

The CDR3 is 15 residues long. V lost 5 bases to trimming and J lost 2 bases, with 15 bases between them. CDR1 is SGHVS and CDR2 is FQNEAQ in the germline V gene. Per the original data handling: Amplification of reference gene primers was used by the study to estimate nucleated cell counts. Here immunoSEQ multiplex PCR was the method, and the copy in TCRdb shows in-frame clones only, minus some. The V and J calls and clone size were taken over from that table, and D and trimming were inferred from the DNA. The data show over 85,000 clones, around 80% seen once. This sequence was found in a man in his 60s with acute or convalescent COVID-19. The rearrangement links TRBV7-8 to TRBJ1-1; tentative D call: TRBD1 (6 bases). The source material was peripheral blood. The CDR3 coding sequence is TGTGCCAGCAGCCTCAGGGAGGGGGGCAACACTGAAGCTTTCTTT. This gives the protein CASSLREGGNTEAFF.